The 6 T cell receptor beta chains below come from one sample, sequenced in a study of blood T cell repertoires in COVID-19. Generated by immunoSEQ multiplex PCR, the TCRdb table keeps only in-frame clones and is missing some. Of about 290,000 clones listed, approximately 91% are singletons. Input material: PBMCs or T cells enriched from blood (not recorded which). The source is a woman between 40 and 55 years old who had recovered from COVID-19.

This clone has more than one count but fewer than ten. The CDR3 region is CASSPIQVRGIGGYTF. CDR3 nucleotide sequence: TGTGCCAGCTCACCCATACAGGTTCGGGGGATTGGTGGCTACACCTTC. The chain combines TRBV18 with TRBJ1-2; a possible D gene is TRBD1 (5 bases). V shed 3 bases and J shed 7 bases, with 21 bases lying between them. This CDR3 has 16 amino acids. Germline V gene lookup returns CDR1 KGHSH and CDR2 LQKENI.

The V call is TRBV15, the J call TRBJ2-1; TRBD2 aligns across 13 bases. In germline, CDR1 is LNHNV, CDR2 YYDKDF (reference sequence). V lost 5 bases and J lost 5; bases outside the gene matches: 9. This CDR3 is 17 amino acids long. This CDR3 reads CATSARTSGRVNNEQFF. The CDR3 nucleotides are TGTGCCACCAGCGCGCGTACTAGCGGGAGGGTTAACAATGAGCAGTTCTTC.

The V call is TRBV5-1, the J call TRBJ1-1; tentatively, D is TRBD1 (6 bases). The CDR3 is 15 residues long. CDR1 is SGHRS and CDR2 is YFSETQ in the germline V gene. Trimming cost V 0 bases and J 4 bases, with 13 bases left between them. This CDR3 reads CASSLDRGGLTEAFF. The CDR3 coding sequence is TGCGCCAGCAGCTTGGATAGGGGGGGTCTCACTGAAGCTTTCTTT.

This clone was observed a handful of times. The chain uses TRBV5-8 and TRBJ1-2; D uncertain. The CDR3 spans 12 residues. Deletions cut 4 bases from V and 13 bases from J, with 17 bases between. Germline assignment: CDR1 SGHTS and CDR2 YDEGEE. For the CDR3, the DNA is TGTGCCAGCAGCCCGTGGCCCCGTGCTCCCACCTTC. Amino acid sequence: CASSPWPRAPTF.

The J gene is TRBJ1-1, the V gene TRBV12-5, with D perhaps TRBD1 (5 bases). Germline-derived CDR1 and CDR2 are LGHNT and FRNRAP. This CDR3 has 14 residues. V was clipped by 2 bases and J by 10 bases, with 17 bases between them. CDR3 DNA sequence: TGTGCTAGTGGTTTGACACAGGATTCCGATGTAGCTTTCTTT. Translating it yields CASGLTQDSDVAFF. The full variable domain, completed using reference TRBV12-5 and TRBJ1-1, is DARVTQTPRHKVTEMGQEVTMRCQPILGHNTVFWYRQTMMQGLELLAYFRNRAPLDDSGMPKDRFSAEMPDATLATLKIQPSEPRDSAVYFCASGLTQDSDVAFFGQGTRLTVV.

The rearrangement uses TRBV5-1 and TRBJ1-6, with 10 bases that match TRBD1. This CDR3 is built from 15 residues. Germline V gene data show CDR1 as SGHRS and CDR2 as YFSETQ. V was pared by 3 bases and J by 8 bases, with 5 bases of the junction left unmatched. CDR3 coding DNA: TGCGCCAGCAGCTCGATGACAGGGGGCGATTCACCCCTCCACTTT. Translated: CASSSMTGGDSPLHF.